This section outlines one T cell receptor (beta chain) sequence together with its context. This clonotype was seen a handful of times. It lacks a known antigen. The input lacks base qualities; no much larger clone sits a single base away. Looking up the germline V gene (reference sequence) yields CDR1 DFQATT and CDR2 SNEGSKA. From the cysteine up to the phenylalanine, the CDR3 has a length of 11 residues. Of the read, only the CDR3 DNA is kept; its 33 bases are in frame from base 1. V loses 5 bases, J loses 3 bases, and the germline ends lie 4 bases apart. Systemically healthy Caucasian individuals from Russia, 39 in total and aged roughly 6 to 100 years, were included as donors. Around 9.7 milliliters of peripheral blood were collected from each donor into EDTA-treated Vacutainer tubes. Ficoll-Paque density-gradient centrifugation was used to isolate PBMCs, with at least 6 million per sample. Total RNA, at least 5 micrograms per sample, was extracted from PBMCs with Trizol reagent. For every donor, an aliquot of PBMCs went through flow cytometry to measure the percentages of naive CD45RAhigh/CD27high T cells.

The sample comes from a study of blood T cells in healthy people across ages (dated by TCRdb to between 2014 and 2016). About the full investigation: Template switching captured roughly one uniquely barcoded TCR beta cDNA molecule per two T cells in model experiments. To avoid experimental bias, donors of different ages were distributed randomly across sequencing lanes. Two additional independent replicas of 1 million unique cDNA reads from the same blood draw were analyzed for two donors (one aged 18 to 30 and one aged 80 or older). Using deep sequencing normalized with unique cDNA molecular identifiers, the study measured how TCR beta repertoire diversity changes with age. The donors were divided into four age groups: young (average about 16 years), middle-aged (about 40), aged (approximately 62) and long-lived (about 79).

The library relied on 5' RACE. Data came from an Illumina HiSeq 2500. A second roughly 6 to 12 cycle PCR used a sample-barcoded 5' primer and a J-beta primer mix. Each TCR beta cDNA molecule received a unique molecular identifier from a template-switch 5' adaptor carrying 12 random nucleotides. Each sample yielded at least 2.5 million CDR3-containing paired-end reads. First-strand cDNA synthesis was performed from all RNA using the Mint cDNA synthesis kit, with priming by a TRBC-specific oligonucleotide. Following uracil-DNA glycosylase treatment, a first 18-cycle PCR with universal primers M1SS and BC2_uni_R was performed on all cDNA. The source study handled its data this way. For normalization, 1 million high-quality reads were randomly selected from each sample, with every read carrying a distinct molecular identifier. Reads sharing molecular identifiers were discarded rather than binned into consensus sequences. MiTCR, set to a Q25 quality threshold and the strictest error-elimination algorithm, was used for CDR3 identification, clonotype clustering and error correction. Lower-bound total TCR beta diversity was estimated with a nonparametric unseen species model using Euler transformation. The public sequencing data were trimmed at Q25 with fastp and processed into clonotypes with MiXCR by TCRdb, which kept only in-frame beta chains. Entries that share a CDR3 protein sequence are merged under the most common genes and DNA. TCRdb's processing, not the authors', yielded these V and J calls. For this sample the table gives about 640,000 distinct CDR3 sequences, of which about 53% were detected only once. The ten largest make up over 30% of the sample.

General study outcomes and caveats: Compared with the aged group, the long-lived group had more naive CD4+ T cells, fewer expanded clones and increased TCR diversity, a pattern suggesting age selection. Total diversity estimates from one million sequenced T cells were considered lower bounds and underestimates. Observed TCR beta diversity correlated strongly with the percentage of naive T cells measured by flow cytometry. Conclusive comparison of naive and antigen-experienced compartments was prevented by the profiling of bulk unsorted PBMCs. As age increased, observed TCR beta diversity per million T cells dropped in a roughly linear way, and a significant reduction was already evident by age 40. Because donor CMV infection status was unknown, age-related changes in expanded clonotypes were potentially confounded.

The chain links TRBV20-1 with TRBJ2-2, with no reliable assignment of the D segment. The TCR was taken from a man aged 55-75 years in good health. Sequenced material: blood. The DNA sequence is TGCAGTGCTTGGCACACCGGGGAGCTGTTTTTT. Translated, it gives CSAWHTGELFF.